This T cell receptor (beta chain) was recorded in a study of CD8+ T cells in alopecia areata (dated by TCRdb to 2017 to 2018). About the full investigation: Treated patients were enrolled in an open-label pilot trial of oral tofacitinib at 5 to 10 mg twice daily for moderate-to-severe alopecia areata. Patients stayed on tofacitinib for 6 to 18 months and then had 6 months of follow-up off drug so that delayed response and recurrence could be assessed. For the treated patients, the SALT score, which quantifies what percentage of scalp surface area is affected, served as the measure of disease severity. To study T cell clonal expansion in alopecia areata, the researchers applied high-throughput TCRbeta sequencing to both the C3H/HeJ mouse model and human patients. On the human side, TCRbeta sequencing was run on scalp tissue and on sorted CD4+ and CD8+ peripheral blood T cells from healthy controls and from alopecia areata patients with either patchy or totalis/universalis disease. Biopsies were taken from tofacitinib-treated patients at baseline and at 4 and 24 weeks of treatment, and a later scalp biopsy was taken in several of the tofacitinib-treated patients. Scalp clonality was compared among normal scalp (n=4), patchy alopecia areata scalp (n=8), and alopecia totalis/universalis scalp (n=8). The RNA source kit depended on sample type: the PAXgene miRNA kit for fixed scalp, the miRNeasy kit for PBMCs, and the RNeasy kit for mouse skin. TCRbeta CDR3 regions were amplified by immunoSEQ multiplex PCR using 35 Vbeta forward and 13 Jbeta reverse primers. On the study overall, not on this receptor specifically: Higher clonality and more expanded CD8+ clones were observed in lesional scalp than in normal scalp, particularly in alopecia totalis/universalis, a finding suggestive of antigenic drive. Many expanded lesional clones were found to persist in scalp and blood during tofacitinib treatment, and relapse after treatment cessation may be partly explained by this persistence. Because the treated cohort was small and included a single nonresponder, larger studies are needed to assess links between baseline CD8+ expansion and response. Resident alphabeta T cells in normal human skin are also sequenced, complicating scalp TCR repertoire analysis, unlike mouse skin dominated by gammadelta T cells. Compared with mice, TCR sequences shared between patients were less clear, possibly partly because of HLA diversity across the patient population. Tofacitinib significantly decreased scalp clonality and the number of expanded CD8+ clones among the top 100 scalp clones.

This specimen's treatment or condition label, interpreted: oral pan-JAK inhibitor, 5-10 mg twice daily. Peripheral blood and lesional scalp punch biopsies were obtained from patients with alopecia areata. PBMCs were separated by density centrifugation and stained for CD3, CD4 and CD8, after which CD4+ and CD8+ T cells were sorted on a FACSAria. A word on this clone: Its recognized antigen is unknown. Nothing much larger sits one base from this clone, and base qualities are not available.

Unmatched junction bases come to 9, with V trimmed by 0 bases and J by 3 bases. The germline V gene gives CDR1 as SGHRS and CDR2 as YFSETQ. The CDR3, cysteine through phenylalanine, is 17 amino acids long. Only the CDR3 portion is preserved as DNA: 51 bases, with reading frame beginning at the first base. Library construction relied on the immunoSEQ multiplex PCR assay. To provide template for TCR sequencing, every sample had RNA extracted and reverse transcribed into cDNA. First-strand cDNA was synthesized with SuperScript III using a 2:1 mix of oligo-dT and random hexamers. A synthetic immune receptor repertoire was used to gauge amplification bias, and whatever bias remained was removed computationally. The authors processed their data as follows. Raw reads were preprocessed for error removal, and CDR3 was defined according to IMGT conventions as running from the conserved cysteine to phenylalanine. Clonality was computed as 1 minus the Shannon entropy, with the entropy normalized by log2 of the number of productive unique TCRs. CD4 or CD8 identity of scalp clones was inferred by cross-referencing scalp TCRbeta sequences with sorted blood CD4 and CD8 repertoires. Here the immuneACCESS table is served through TCRdb, limited to in-frame sequences with V and J called. Missing clones are a known gap in these copies; in checked studies unresolved V genes cover under half, and the rest lacks a known reason. That table is the source of V, J and clone size, and D and trimming were worked out from the DNA. This sample lists 210,000 or so clones; 66% were detected once. The ten biggest clones cover about 1.2% of the sample.

The V and J segments used are TRBV5-1 and TRBJ2-3; 8 bases in between match TRBD2. This specimen was CD4+ T cells sorted from blood, taken at approximately week 45, from a patient treated with tofacitinib. The TCR was taken from a human donor with alopecia areata. DNA sequence: TGCGCCAGCAGCTTGGGGACTAGCAGTGGGGCTACAGATACGCAGTATTTT. The resulting protein is CASSLGTSSGATDTQYF.